Presented here are 28 T cell receptor beta chains from one specimen sequenced in a study of metastatic and nonmetastatic thyroid tumors (TCRdb year 2020). Library method: PCR. Sequenced on an Illumina HiSeq 4000. Clones were called with MiXCR by TCRdb after fastp trimmed the public reads at Q25, and only in-frame beta chains were retained. This sample has about 38,000 clones in its table, and 20% to 30% of those were observed once. Around 9.6% of the sample comes from the top ten. No treatment had been received by any patient before thyroid surgery. Sequences were obtained from blood. These receptors were collected from a female donor with papillary thyroid cancer or a benign thyroid nodule (not recorded which). Some clones in this sample may be carry-over from other donors' samples.

In regard to this clone: The sample contains more than one DNA sequence encoding this CDR3. The chain joins TRBV20-1 to TRBJ1-2; the match to TRBD1 covers 8 bases. CDR1 is DFQATT, CDR2 SNEGSKA, per germline (reference sequence). CDR3 length: 14 residues. V lost 3 bases and J lost 3; bases outside the gene matches: 6. Here the CDR3 reads CSASTTGGDYGYTF. The CDR3 DNA is TGCAGTGCTAGTACCACAGGGGGGGACTATGGCTACACCTTC.

V usage is TRBV5-6 and J usage is TRBJ2-7, with 14 positions matching TRBD2. This CDR3 contains 19 residues. V was pared by 3 bases and J by 6 bases, with 17 bases of the junction left unmatched. Germline V gene lookup returns CDR1 SGHDT and CDR2 YYEEEE. This CDR3 reads CASSSLAGTSGRSRGEQYF. CDR3 bases: TGTGCCAGCAGCTCATTAGCCGGGACTAGCGGGAGAAGTAGAGGCGAGCAGTACTTC.

The table lists this clone with a few counts. The CDR3 coding sequence is TGTGCCAGCACCGAAGGGAGGGACGAAAAACTGTTTTTT. This encodes CASTEGRDEKLFF. The J gene is TRBJ1-4, the V gene TRBV6-1; maybe TRBD1 (5 bases). Germline V gene lookup returns CDR1 MNHNS and CDR2 SASEGT. The CDR3 spans 13 residues. The ends were cut back, 7 bases at V and 8 bases at J, with 14 bases in the middle.

There are many counts of this clone. The chain joins TRBV6-2 or TRBV6-3 to TRBJ2-7; 10 bases match TRBD1. The germline gives CDR1 MNHEY, CDR2 SVGEGT. The CDR3 contains 15 residues. Trimming at V came to 6 bases and at J to 9 bases, leaving 14 bases not matched to a gene. CDR3 residues: CASRRTGTGAKGQYF. CDR3 sequence (DNA): TGTGCCAGCAGGCGGACCGGGACAGGGGCCAAGGGGCAGTACTTC.

With respect to this clone: A much larger clonotype is one base distant, so this may be a read error. The identical CDR3 is also encoded by other nucleotide sequences in the sample. The V gene is TRBV5-4, the J gene TRBJ2-3, with D possibly TRBD1 on 6 matching bases. The germline V gene has CDR1 SGHNT and CDR2 YYREEE (reference sequence). The CDR3 sequence is 15 residues long. The germline V and J ends were trimmed by 3 bases and 2 bases, with 13 bases remaining between them. The CDR3 here is CASSSTRDITDTQYF. DNA for the CDR3: TGTGCCAGCAGCTCTACCCGGGACATCACAGATACGCAGTATTTT.

This clone was observed many times. V and J are TRBV20-1 and TRBJ2-5; possibly TRBD2 for D (6 bases). Germline CDR1 and CDR2: DFQATT and SNEGSKA (reference sequence). The CDR3 loop spans 13 amino acids. V was trimmed by 4 bases and J by 3 bases, leaving 12 bases between them. CDR3 sequence (DNA): TGCAGTGCTACCGGGACTCACGAAGAGACCCAGTACTTC. Its translation: CSATGTHEETQYF.

This clone turned up a few times. The chain is built from TRBV6-5 and TRBJ2-7, with unresolved D. Per germline, CDR1 MNHEY and CDR2 SVGAGI. V dropped 6 bases and J dropped 1 base, with 13 bases sitting between them. This CDR3 comprises 14 residues. The CDR3 nucleotides are TGTGCCAGCAGCCACCGCGGACGTTCCTACGAGCAGTACTTC. Protein product: CASSHRGRSYEQYF.

In its sample, this clone was seen many times. It may be a read error: a sequence one base away is much more abundant. No conserved phenylalanine or tryptophan is present at the end of the CDR3, so a read error is the likely explanation. The CDR3 reads CASSPVGTVQETQYL. The DNA for the CDR3 is TGCGCCAGCAGCCCAGTGGGTACCGTCCAAGAGACCCAGTACCTC. The chain is built from TRBV5-1 and TRBJ2-5; D not certain. In germline, CDR1 is SGHRS, CDR2 YFSETQ. The V gene lost 4 bases and the J gene lost 1 base, with 14 bases spanning the gap. CDR3 length: 15 amino acids.

On this clone itself: Germline and junction disagree at one end, which may indicate a read error. The chain recombines TRBV7-2 with TRBJ1-5; the D is unclear. The CDR3 sequence is 12 residues long. Germline CDR1 is SGHTA and CDR2 is FQGNSA. In nucleotides, the CDR3 is TGTGCCAGCAGCTTATGGGATCATCCCCAGCATTTT. As protein: CASSLWDHPQHF.

This chain connects TRBV20-1 to TRBJ2-1, with D hard to call. Germline V gene sequence: CDR1 DFQATT, CDR2 SNEGSKA (reference sequence). CDR3 length: 12 residues. Trimming stripped 6 bases from V and 7 bases from J, with 13 bases between. CDR3 coding DNA: TGCAGTGCCCTCGCCCTGATGAATGAGCAGTTCTTC. It codes for CSALALMNEQFF.

This clone has only one observation. This chain joins TRBV7-6 and TRBJ2-5; 7 positions agree with TRBD1. Germline assignment: CDR1 SGHVS and CDR2 FNYEAQ. This CDR3 contains 13 residues. J gave up 12 bases and V 2 bases, and 9 bases lay outside the gene matches. The CDR3 region is CASSLFGGDREYF. The DNA of the CDR3 is TGTGCCAGCAGCTTATTTGGGGGTGACAGGGAGTACTTC. The full variable domain, in which reference TRBV7-6 and TRBJ2-5 provide the parts outside the CDR3, is GAGVSQSPRYKVTKRGQDVALRCDPISGHVSLYWYRQALGQGPEFLTYFNYEAQQDKSGLPNDRFSAERPEGSISTLTIQRTEQRDSAMYRCASSLFGGDREYFGPGTRLLVL.

This clone was recorded at least ten times. This CDR3 is CSAGQNTGELFF. The CDR3 nucleotides read TGCAGTGCGGGACAGAACACCGGGGAGCTGTTTTTT. The chain recombines TRBV20-1 with TRBJ2-2; TRBD1 might be the D (6 bases). V lost 6 bases and J lost 1, with 6 bases in between. Germline assignment: CDR1 DFQATT and CDR2 SNEGSKA (reference sequence). This CDR3 is built from 12 residues.

The genes are TRBV30 and TRBJ2-7; perhaps TRBD2 as D (5 bases). Germline V gives CDR1 GTSNPN, CDR2 SVGIG (reference sequence). The V end lost 3 bases, the J end lost 0 bases, and 15 bases lay between the germline ends. The CDR3 runs 15 residues. CDR3 in amino acids: CAWRPGLITSYEQYF. For the CDR3, the DNA is TGTGCCTGGAGACCCGGACTGATAACCTCCTACGAGCAGTACTTC.

This clone occurred a few times. The rearrangement links TRBV28 to TRBJ1-3; D is unresolved. V was shortened by 0 bases and J by 8 bases, with 11 bases between the two germline ends. CDR3 length equals 14 residues. Germline CDR1 MDHEN, CDR2 SYDVKM. The CDR3 DNA follows: TGTGCCAGCAGTTTATGGTGGTCGGGAGACACCATATATTTT. It is translated as CASSLWWSGDTIYF.

This clone was seen many times. In DNA form, the CDR3 reads TGTGCCAGCAGATCTGAGGGGAGCGCTGGCTACAATGAGCAGTTCTTC. Translation: CASRSEGSAGYNEQFF. This rearrangement joins TRBV5-5 to TRBJ2-1; D may match TRBD1 or TRBD2 (5 bases each). This CDR3 has 16 amino acids. Looked up from germline, CDR1 is SGHKS and CDR2 is YYEKEE (reference sequence). With 5 bases removed from V and 3 bases from J, the gap between germline ends came to 18 bases.

This clone showed up just a few times. The chain uses TRBV24-1 and TRBJ2-1; unclear D gene. V was pared by 4 bases and J by 7 bases, with 10 bases between. Looked up from germline, CDR1 is KGHDR and CDR2 is SFDVKD. CDR3 size: 13 residues. This chain's CDR3 is CATSEPSINEQFF. For the CDR3, the DNA is TGTGCCACCAGTGAGCCATCCATAAATGAGCAGTTCTTC.

This clone appeared many times. V gene TRBV10-3 combines with J gene TRBJ2-7, with 11 bases matching TRBD2. After removal of 0 bases from V and 5 bases from J, the junction contained 6 bases not matched to a gene. The CDR3 is made up of 16 amino acids. CDR1 and CDR2 from the germline V gene are ENHRY and SYGVKD. The CDR3 region is CAISESPTSGTDEQYF. The CDR3 DNA reads as TGTGCCATCAGTGAGTCACCGACTAGCGGGACCGACGAGCAGTACTTC.

This clone was found many times. The chain recombines TRBV4-1 with TRBJ1-6, with D unclear. Germline CDR1 MGHRA, CDR2 YSYEKL. CDR3 length: 13 residues. The ends were cut back, 3 bases at V and 14 bases at J, with 14 bases in the middle. CDR3 DNA sequence: TGCGCCAGCAGCCAGTATGGGAGGGTGTCCCTCCACTTT. Its translation is CASSQYGRVSLHF.

This clone was seen many times. In DNA, the CDR3 is TGTGCCAGTAGTCCCGTACAGGGGGCGCGGGACACTGAAGCTTTCTTT. It specifies CASSPVQGARDTEAFF. The chain uses TRBV19 and TRBJ1-1; the match to TRBD1 covers 9 bases. Germline values: CDR1 LNHDA, CDR2 SQIVND (reference sequence). V lost 5 bases, J lost 3 bases, and 10 bases stayed unmatched. The CDR3 consists of 16 residues.

This clone has only a few counts. CDR3 region: CASSYDSPNEQFF. The DNA of the CDR3 is TGTGCCAGCAGTTACGACAGCCCCAATGAGCAGTTCTTC. V and J are TRBV6-5 and TRBJ2-1, with TRBD1 as a possible D gene (5 bases). This CDR3 is built from 13 residues. Germline V CDR1 and CDR2: MNHEY, SVGAGI. Trimming cost V 2 bases and J 6 bases, with 8 bases left between them.

The chain links TRBV6-1 to TRBJ2-7; tentatively, D is TRBD1 or TRBD2 (5 bases each). Germline-derived CDR1 and CDR2 are MNHNS and SASEGT. V lost 6 bases, J lost 0 bases, and 15 bases lay in between. The CDR3 sequence is 15 residues long. CDR3 sequence (DNA): TGTGCCAGCAGGACACCGGGACCCAACTCCTACGAGCAGTACTTC. It specifies CASRTPGPNSYEQYF.

This clone is termed medium-sized. V usage is TRBV28 and J usage is TRBJ2-7; TRBD1 agrees at 7 bases. This CDR3 is 15 amino acids long. The germline gives CDR1 MDHEN, CDR2 SYDVKM. With 5 bases clipped from V and 2 bases from J, the junction kept 9 bases outside the gene matches. As DNA, the CDR3 is TGTGCCAGCAGTCAAGGGGGCGGAATCACCTACGAGCAGTACTTC. Protein product: CASSQGGGITYEQYF.

This clone came up a few times. The chain has TRBV7-2 and TRBJ1-2; no clear D gene. Germline loops: CDR1 SGHTA, CDR2 FQGNSA. The CDR3 loop spans 12 amino acids. Trimming cost V 3 bases and J 8 bases, with 10 bases left between them. CDR3 sequence: CASSFRTFGYTF. The CDR3 nucleotides read TGTGCCAGCAGCTTTCGGACGTTCGGCTACACCTTC.

The chain uses TRBV20-1 and TRBJ1-3, with TRBD1 matching 7 bases. This CDR3 is built from 14 residues. The V gene end was trimmed by 6 bases and the J gene end by 4 bases; junction bases not matched to a gene: 9. CDR1 is DFQATT and CDR2 is SNEGSKA in the germline V gene (reference sequence). CDR3 DNA: TGCAGTGCCACCCGGGACAGATTAGGAAACACCATATATTTT. Translating it yields CSATRDRLGNTIYF.

This clone was observed many times. The J gene is TRBJ2-1, the V gene TRBV5-5; D perhaps matches TRBD1 (5 bases). The V gene lost 4 bases and the J gene lost 6 bases, with 17 bases spanning the gap. The CDR3 sequence is 15 residues long. The V gene's germline CDR1 is SGHKS and CDR2 YYEKEE (reference sequence). Here the CDR3 DNA reads TGTGCCAGCAGCGTCGACAGTAAAGGGGTCAATGAGCAGTTCTTC. This gives the protein CASSVDSKGVNEQFF. Full variable domain (remainder filled in from reference TRBV5-5 and TRBJ2-1): DAGVTQSPTHLIKTRGQQVTLRCSPISGHKSVSWYQQVLGQGPQFIFQYYEKEERGRGNFPDRFSARQFPNYSSELNVNALLLGDSALYLCASSVDSKGVNEQFFGPGTRLTVL.

This clone was observed a few times. The V and J genes are TRBV12-3 or TRBV12-4 and TRBJ1-1, with a tentative D call TRBD1 (5 bases). This CDR3 is built from 12 residues. Trimming shortened V by 3 bases and J by 7 bases, and 9 bases separated the two germline ends. The CDR3 nucleotides read TGTGCCAGCAGTTTTCGGGGGTATGAAGCTTTCTTT. Its protein product is CASSFRGYEAFF.

This clone was found a few times. The V call is TRBV19, the J call TRBJ2-7; D not resolved. The V end lost 4 bases, the J end lost 3 bases, and 4 bases lay between the germline ends. The CDR3 contains 11 residues. Looked up from germline, CDR1 is LNHDA and CDR2 is SQIVND (reference sequence). The chain's CDR3 is CASSNRYEQYF. The CDR3, as DNA: TGTGCCAGTAGTAACCGCTACGAGCAGTACTTC.

The sample holds many counts of this clone. V usage is TRBV10-3 and J usage is TRBJ2-1, with a tentative D call TRBD1 (5 bases). V gave up 8 bases and J gave up 5 bases, with 22 bases separating them. This CDR3 has 16 residues. Germline CDR1 is ENHRY and CDR2 is SYGVKD. The CDR3 bases are TGTGCCATCTCGAGACGTGGGGCAGGGCTCAACAATGAGCAGTTCTTC. It translates to CAISRRGAGLNNEQFF.